A single sample gave rise to the 27 T cell receptor beta chains below, sequenced in a study of cytomegalovirus exposure and HLA in healthy donors. PCR involved 60 Vbeta and 13 Jbeta primers. Repertoires were generated with immunoSEQ multiplex PCR, while TCRdb's copy carries only in-frame clones and drops some. The data show roughly 120,000 clones, under 85% seen once. Sequences were obtained from PBMCs. The receptors derive from a human donor in good health.

This sequence joins TRBV5-4 and TRBJ1-1, with D unresolved. Germline assignment: CDR1 SGHNT and CDR2 YYREEE (reference sequence). CDR3 length: 14 residues. V gave up 1 base and J gave up 0 bases, with 7 bases separating them. Here the CDR3 reads CASSLLQVNTEAFF. CDR3 nucleotide sequence: TGTGCCAGCAGCTTGCTCCAGGTGAACACTGAAGCTTTCTTT.

For this clone: A read error may account for a junction end that differs from germline. This sequence joins TRBV7-7 and TRBJ2-3, with 8 nucleotides matching TRBD1. The CDR3 is made up of 15 amino acids. Germline CDR1 is SSHAT and CDR2 is FNYEAQ (reference sequence). This CDR3 reads CASSLGTGSTDTQYF. In DNA, the CDR3 is TGTGCTAGCAGCTTAGGGACAGGAAGCACAGATACGCAGTATTTT.

The chain is built from TRBV27 and TRBJ2-5, with TRBD2 identical over 13 bases. Per the germline V gene, CDR1 is MNHEY and CDR2 is SMNVEV (reference sequence). This CDR3 spans 20 amino acids. V lost 6 bases to trimming and J lost 5 bases; unmatched junction nucleotides: 21. This CDR3 is CASSLRGGTSGREVKETQYF. The CDR3 DNA sequence: TGTGCCAGCAGCCTGAGGGGAGGAACTAGCGGGAGGGAGGTGAAGGAGACCCAGTACTTC.

This clone was detected a few times. The gene calls are TRBV28 and TRBJ2-5; 8 bases match TRBD1. The CDR3 has 19 amino acids. Germline loops: CDR1 MDHEN, CDR2 SYDVKM. V shed 4 bases, J shed 5 bases, and the junction held 21 bases outside the gene matches. In nucleotides, the CDR3 is TGTGCCAGCAGTTACTACATGGGGGCAGGGGGCAGGGGGTCGGAGACCCAGTACTTC. It translates to CASSYYMGAGGRGSETQYF.

This clone was counted between two and nine times. The CDR3 region is CASRELAKNIQYF. CDR3 bases: TGTGCCAGCAGAGAGTTAGCCAAAAACATTCAGTACTTC. The chain uses TRBV7-9 and TRBJ2-4; unclear D gene. This CDR3 spans 13 amino acids. V was cut by 6 bases and J by 0 bases, with 6 bases left in between. Germline lookup yields CDR1 SEHNR and CDR2 FQNEAQ (reference sequence).

The gene calls are TRBV5-1 and TRBJ1-6; 11 bases line up with TRBD1. V was clipped by 5 bases and J by 9 bases; unmatched bases: 4. The CDR3 is 14 residues long. The germline V gene has CDR1 SGHRS and CDR2 YFSETQ. This chain's CDR3 is CASSSGTGGSPLHF. In DNA form, the CDR3 reads TGCGCCAGCAGTTCGGGGACAGGGGGTTCACCCCTCCACTTT.

V and J are TRBV4-1 and TRBJ2-1; D uncertain. CDR1 MGHRA and CDR2 YSYEKL come from the germline V gene. Trimming took off 4 bases at V and 7 bases at J, with 8 bases between the two ends. The length of the CDR3 is 12 residues. The CDR3 spells CASSPNENEQFF. The CDR3 region has the DNA TGCGCCAGCAGCCCAAATGAGAATGAGCAGTTCTTC.

The chain employs TRBV7-2 and TRBJ1-3, with 7 bases fitting TRBD1. V was clipped by 5 bases and J by 4 bases; unmatched bases: 14. The CDR3 spans 17 residues. Germline CDR1 and CDR2: SGHTA and FQGNSA. Here the CDR3 DNA reads TGTGCCAGCAGCCGCGTCGGGACAGCCACCAGAGGAAACACCATATATTTT. Protein product: CASSRVGTATRGNTIYF.

The chain couples TRBV21-1 to TRBJ1-1. TRBV21-1 is an annotated pseudogene. This CDR3 spans 11 amino acids. CDR3 sequence: CATTGGVEAFF. The DNA of the CDR3 is TGTGCCACTACGGGGGGAGTTGAAGCTTTCTTT.

This clone was seen a single time. This chain uses TRBV27 with TRBJ2-7, with 7 bases aligning to TRBD2. V trimming: 2 bases; J trimming: 5 bases; junction bases outside the gene matches: 6. This CDR3 has 14 amino acids. Germline V CDR1 and CDR2: MNHEY, SMNVEV (reference sequence). CDR3 region: CASSLRDYGDEQYF. The CDR3 region has the DNA TGTGCCAGCAGTTTAAGGGACTACGGGGACGAGCAGTACTTC.

This chain links TRBV19 with TRBJ1-5; 11 bases match TRBD1. Germline CDR1 is LNHDA and CDR2 is SQIVND (reference sequence). With V trimmed by 4 bases and J by 2 bases, 7 bases remained unmatched. This CDR3 comprises 17 residues. CDR3 coding DNA: TGTGCCAGTAGTAGGACAGGGGGCGGAACTGGCAATCAGCCCCAGCATTTT. It encodes CASSRTGGGTGNQPQHF. Supplemented by reference TRBV19 and TRBJ1-5, the full variable domain reads DGGITQSPKYLFRKEGQNVTLSCEQNLNHDAMYWYRQDPGQGLRLIYYSQIVNDFQKGDIAEGYSVSREKKESFPLTVTSAQKNPTAFYLCASSRTGGGTGNQPQHFGDGTRLSIL.

The CDR3: CASSFGQGSNQETQYF. CDR3 in DNA: TGCGCCAGCAGCTTCGGACAGGGAAGTAACCAAGAGACCCAGTACTTC. The V gene is TRBV5-1, the J gene TRBJ2-5; 8 nucleotides line up with TRBD1. The V gene end was trimmed by 2 bases and the J gene end by 0 bases; junction bases not matched to a gene: 6. Germline CDR1 is SGHRS and CDR2 is YFSETQ. The CDR3 extends over 16 amino acids.

The CDR3 nucleotides are TGCGCCAGCAGCTTGGACAGTCTGAACACTGAAGCTTTCTTT. Translation gives CASSLDSLNTEAFF. The chain links TRBV5-1 to TRBJ1-1; D is unclear. Per the germline V gene, CDR1 is SGHRS and CDR2 is YFSETQ. CDR3 length: 14 amino acids. V was cut by 0 bases and J by 0 bases, with 6 bases left in between.

This sequence joins TRBV18 and TRBJ1-5, with D maybe TRBD1 (5 bases). Germline-derived CDR1 and CDR2 are KGHSH and LQKENI. The CDR3 spans 14 residues. V was shortened by 4 bases and J by 6 bases, with 13 bases between the two germline ends. The CDR3 region is CASSQGHGTQPQHF. The CDR3 DNA reads as TGTGCCAGCTCACAGGGGCATGGAACTCAGCCCCAGCATTTT.

In its sample, this clone was seen a few times. The chain is built from TRBV14 and TRBJ2-4, with D hard to call. With 4 bases removed from V and 5 bases from J, the gap between germline ends came to 6 bases. Germline assignment: CDR1 SGHDN and CDR2 FVKESK. This CDR3 comprises 12 residues. The CDR3 loop is CASSRSENIQYF. CDR3 DNA sequence: TGTGCCAGCAGCCGGTCAGAAAACATTCAGTACTTC. Supplemented by reference TRBV14 and TRBJ2-4, the full variable domain reads EAGVTQFPSHSVIEKGQTVTLRCDPISGHDNLYWYRRVMGKEIKFLLHFVKESKQDESGMPNNRFLAERTGGTYSTLKVQPAELEDSGVYFCASSRSENIQYFGAGTRLSVL.

This chain links TRBV18 with TRBJ2-1; the D is unclear. This CDR3 contains 14 residues. The V and J ends lost 1 base and 4 bases respectively, with 8 bases between them. Germline CDR1 and CDR2: KGHSH and LQKENI. CDR3 residues: CASSPRDTYNEQFF. For the CDR3, the DNA is TGTGCCAGCTCACCACGAGACACTTACAATGAGCAGTTCTTC.

The chain is built from TRBV10-1 and TRBJ1-5, with D possibly TRBD1 on 6 matching bases. This CDR3 has 14 residues. Germline lookup yields CDR1 WNHNN and CDR2 SYGVQD (reference sequence). With 4 bases removed from V and 3 bases from J, the gap between germline ends came to 10 bases. The CDR3 protein is CASSAPGVNQPQHF. DNA of the CDR3: TGCGCCAGCAGTGCACCAGGGGTCAATCAGCCCCAGCATTTT.

V usage is TRBV28 and J usage is TRBJ2-2, with a weak D call TRBD2 (6 bases). From germline, CDR1 is MDHEN and CDR2 SYDVKM. The ends were cut back, 3 bases at V and 3 bases at J, with 14 bases in the middle. The CDR3 is made up of 16 amino acids. The CDR3 protein is CASSFGGAPDTGELFF. For the CDR3, the DNA is TGTGCCAGCAGTTTTGGAGGGGCCCCCGACACCGGGGAGCTGTTTTTT.

The rearrangement joins TRBV18 to TRBJ2-5; 11 bases match TRBD2. This CDR3 contains 17 residues. V lost 3 bases to trimming and J lost 7 bases; unmatched junction nucleotides: 13. The germline CDR1 and CDR2 sequences are KGHSH and LQKENI. The CDR3 spells CASSPEGGLAGGGTQYF. Written as DNA, the CDR3 is TGTGCCAGCTCACCGGAGGGCGGACTAGCGGGTGGAGGGACCCAGTACTTC.

The J gene is TRBJ2-7, the V gene TRBV5-1; no definite D call. The V and J ends lost 0 bases and 2 bases respectively, with 15 bases between them. CDR1 is SGHRS, CDR2 YFSETQ, per germline. CDR3 length: 16 residues. The CDR3 sequence: CASSLGGFGRPYEQYF. The CDR3 DNA sequence: TGCGCCAGCAGCTTGGGAGGATTTGGCAGACCCTACGAGCAGTACTTC.

This chain connects TRBV6-4 to TRBJ2-3; no clear D gene. Germline CDR1 is MRHNA and CDR2 is SNTAGT. Trimming took 4 bases from V and 1 from J, leaving 6 bases between them. The CDR3 length is 13 residues. This chain's CDR3 is CASSGQGTDTQYF. The CDR3 nucleotides read TGTGCCAGCAGTGGGCAGGGCACAGATACGCAGTATTTT.

The sample holds a few counts of this clone. The chain recombines TRBV7-6 with TRBJ1-3; D gene unclear. Between the trimmed V and J ends, which lost 0 bases and 2 bases, there was a span of 8 bases. The CDR3 runs to 15 residues. Per germline, CDR1 SGHVS and CDR2 FNYEAQ. The CDR3 bases are TGTGCCAGCAGCTTAGCCTCAGTTGCTGGAAACACCATATATTTT. Translation: CASSLASVAGNTIYF.

The chain combines TRBV4-1 with TRBJ1-6; no firm D call. This CDR3 comprises 15 residues. Trimming pared 1 base from V and 9 bases from J, leaving 13 bases between. The germline V gene encodes CDR1 MGHRA and CDR2 YSYEKL. CDR3 sequence: CASSQGVKGGSPLHF. The CDR3 DNA sequence: TGCGCCAGCAGCCAAGGGGTCAAGGGAGGTTCACCCCTCCACTTT.

The V call is TRBV29-1, the J call TRBJ1-2, with TRBD1 matching over 8 bases. Germline V gene lookup returns CDR1 SQVTM and CDR2 ANQGSEA. This CDR3 spans 11 amino acids. V dropped 7 bases and J dropped 5; count of bases not matched to a gene: 3. The CDR3 loop is CSAWTGYGYTF. CDR3 DNA: TGCAGCGCTTGGACAGGGTATGGCTACACCTTC.

The chain is built from TRBV18 and TRBJ2-7; 10 nucleotides agree with TRBD1. Germline V gives CDR1 KGHSH, CDR2 LQKENI. The CDR3 has 14 residues. After removal of 4 bases from V and 4 bases from J, the junction contained 4 bases not matched to a gene. CDR3 sequence: CASSLGQGVYEQYF. CDR3 in DNA: TGTGCCAGCTCACTAGGACAGGGGGTATACGAGCAGTACTTC.

The rearrangement links TRBV5-6 to TRBJ1-2; 9 positions agree with TRBD1. CDR3 length equals 15 residues. The V segment lost 4 bases and the J segment 4 bases; nucleotides outside the gene matches: 8. CDR1 and CDR2 from the germline V gene are SGHDT and YYEEEE. In nucleotides, the CDR3 is TGTGCCAGCAGCGAGAGGGACAGGGCGGGCTATGGCTACACCTTC. Translation: CASSERDRAGYGYTF.

V usage is TRBV19 and J usage is TRBJ2-7; perhaps TRBD2 as D (6 bases). The CDR3 loop spans 14 amino acids. V lost 10 bases to trimming and J lost 0 bases, with 16 bases between them. Looked up from germline, CDR1 is LNHDA and CDR2 is SQIVND (reference sequence). The CDR3 DNA reads as TGTGCCACCCGAGTGGAGGGGAGCTCCTACGAGCAGTACTTC. Residues: CATRVEGSSYEQYF.